These 30 T cell receptor beta chains originate from one sample sequenced in a study of blood T cell repertoires in COVID-19. Only in-frame clones appear in the TCRdb table, and some are missing; sequencing was by immunoSEQ multiplex PCR. The sample lists about 160,000 clones; 76% were seen once. The sequencing input was peripheral blood. The source of these receptors is an elderly woman with acute or convalescent COVID-19.

This rearrangement joins TRBV7-3 to TRBJ2-5, with TRBD1 matching over 7 bases. The CDR3 consists of 15 residues. Germline-derived CDR1 and CDR2 are SGHTA and FQGTGA. V was clipped by 4 bases and J by 4 bases; unmatched bases: 9. CDR3 protein: CASSSSGGSSETQYF. CDR3 DNA sequence: TGTGCCAGCAGCTCCTCAGGGGGTTCGTCAGAGACCCAGTACTTC.

Written as DNA, the CDR3 is TGTGCCAGCAGCCCGATAGCGGGAGGTGGAGAGACCCAGTACTTC. Residues: CASSPIAGGGETQYF. The chain has TRBV9 and TRBJ2-5, with 10 bases that match TRBD2. The germline V gene has CDR1 SGDLS and CDR2 YYNGEE. CDR3 length: 15 residues. J gave up 4 bases and V 4 bases, and 7 bases lay outside the gene matches. Supplemented by reference TRBV9 and TRBJ2-5, the full variable domain reads DSGVTQTPKHLITATGQRVTLRCSPRSGDLSVYWYQQSLDQGLQFLIQYYNGEERAKGNILERFSAQQFPDLHSELNLSSLELGDSALYFCASSPIAGGGETQYFGPGTRLLVL.

The J gene is TRBJ2-1, the V gene TRBV7-3, with TRBD2 as a possible D gene (5 bases). The germline CDR1 and CDR2 sequences are SGHTA and FQGTGA. This CDR3 region has 13 residues. Trimming left V 6 bases short and J 9 bases short, with 15 bases between. The CDR3 sequence: CASSRKGVVEQFF. The CDR3 DNA follows: TGTGCCAGCAGTCGTAAGGGAGTGGTTGAGCAGTTCTTC.

The J gene is TRBJ1-3, the V gene TRBV18; 7 bases line up with TRBD1. Germline-derived CDR1 and CDR2 are KGHSH and LQKENI. The J segment lost 7 bases and the V segment lost 5 bases, leaving 11 bases of the junction unmatched. The CDR3 length is 15 residues. The CDR3 loop reads CASSAIRDSWNTIYF. The DNA of the CDR3 is TGTGCCAGCTCAGCCATCCGGGACAGCTGGAACACCATATATTTT.

This clone was seen only once. The rearrangement uses TRBV9 and TRBJ1-2, with 8 bases lining up with TRBD1. Germline lookup yields CDR1 SGDLS and CDR2 YYNGEE. Trimming removed 4 bases from V and 4 bases from J; junction bases left unmatched: 12. The CDR3 loop spans 16 amino acids. The CDR3 bases are TGTGCCAGCAGCCCCCATCGACAAGACAGGGGCTATGGCTACACCTTC. Encoded protein: CASSPHRQDRGYGYTF.

The chain uses TRBV11-2 and TRBJ1-1, with TRBD1 matching over 7 bases. Germline V gene lookup returns CDR1 SGHAT and CDR2 FQNNGV. The V and J ends lost 5 bases and 4 bases, in that order; junction bases with no gene match: 10. The CDR3 has 15 amino acids. Written as DNA, the CDR3 is TGTGCCAGCAGCACACCCAGGGGGTCGGTCACTGAAGCTTTCTTT. Encoded protein: CASSTPRGSVTEAFF.

The chain combines TRBV6-5 with TRBJ1-1; D uncertain. Trimming stripped 4 bases from V and 1 base from J, with 13 bases between. The germline V gene encodes CDR1 MNHEY and CDR2 SVGAGI. The CDR3 is made up of 15 amino acids. The chain's CDR3 is CASSSSWGGNTEAFF. CDR3 nucleotides: TGTGCCAGCAGTTCCTCCTGGGGAGGGAACACTGAAGCTTTCTTT.

The V gene is TRBV5-1, the J gene TRBJ2-2; 7 bases map to TRBD2. Germline values: CDR1 SGHRS, CDR2 YFSETQ. The CDR3 loop spans 15 amino acids. V was pared by 2 bases and J by 0 bases, with 1 base of the junction left unmatched. This CDR3 reads CASSFLAANTGELFF. In DNA form, the CDR3 reads TGCGCCAGCAGCTTTCTAGCGGCGAACACCGGGGAGCTGTTTTTT.

This chain joins TRBV3-1 (or the pseudogene TRBV3-2) and TRBJ1-2; D perhaps matches TRBD1 (5 bases). The length of the CDR3 is 14 residues. Trimming cost V 3 bases and J 2 bases, with 10 bases left between them. Germline values: CDR1 LGHDT, CDR2 YNNKEL (reference sequence). CDR3 sequence: CASSHMSGNYGYTF. CDR3 nucleotide sequence: TGTGCCAGCAGCCATATGTCAGGGAACTATGGCTACACCTTC.

In this sample, this clone turned up a few times. The chain combines TRBV6-5 with TRBJ1-6, with 9 bases that match TRBD1. The J segment lost 9 bases and the V segment lost 6 bases, leaving 0 bases of the junction unmatched. Germline-derived CDR1 and CDR2 are MNHEY and SVGAGI. This CDR3 is built from 12 residues. The CDR3 region has the DNA TGTGCCAGCAGGGACAGGGGTTCACCCCTCCACTTT. This gives the protein CASRDRGSPLHF.

The chain uses TRBV5-1 and TRBJ2-1, with a tentative D call TRBD1 (6 bases). Germline V gives CDR1 SGHRS, CDR2 YFSETQ. V lost 9 bases, J lost 0 bases, and 16 bases lay in between. This CDR3 has 15 residues. The CDR3 region is CATRTAELSYNEQFF. The DNA for the CDR3 is TGCGCCACCCGGACAGCGGAGCTCTCCTACAATGAGCAGTTCTTC.

CDR3 DNA: TGTGCCAGCAGTGGATGGGCAGGGGGCAGCGCTGAAGCTTTCTTT. Translation: CASSGWAGGSAEAFF. The V call is TRBV27, the J call TRBJ1-1, with 8 bases that match TRBD1. The V gene end was trimmed by 5 bases and the J gene end by 6 bases; junction bases not matched to a gene: 11. Germline CDR1 and CDR2: MNHEY and SMNVEV (reference sequence). The CDR3 has 15 residues.

The chain employs TRBV7-9 and TRBJ2-3; 7 positions match TRBD2. V was clipped by 3 bases and J by 4 bases; unmatched bases: 4. This CDR3 comprises 14 residues. CDR1 is SEHNR and CDR2 is FQNEAQ in the germline V gene (reference sequence). DNA for the CDR3: TGTGCCAGCAGCTTTATGGGGGGGGCAGATACGCAGTATTTT. It codes for CASSFMGGADTQYF.

This clone has more than one count but fewer than ten. The chain carries TRBV27 and TRBJ2-2, with 10 positions matching TRBD2. The CDR3 runs to 18 residues. The germline gives CDR1 MNHEY, CDR2 SMNVEV (reference sequence). Trimming took 7 bases from V and 0 from J; bases not matched to a gene: 11. The chain's CDR3 is CASIRVSGGRPNTGELFF. The DNA for the CDR3 is TGTGCCAGCATTAGGGTTAGCGGGGGGAGGCCGAACACCGGGGAGCTGTTTTTT.

The CDR3 reads CASSPEPGGGYTF. In nucleotides, the CDR3 is TGTGCCAGCTCACCAGAACCCGGAGGGGGCTACACCTTC. This chain links TRBV18 with TRBJ1-2, with no clear D. The length of the CDR3 is 13 residues. Germline V CDR1 and CDR2: KGHSH, LQKENI. V gave up 2 bases and J gave up 8 bases, with 12 bases separating them.

The chain combines TRBV25-1 with TRBJ2-5, with D unclear. Germline CDR1 reads MGHDK; CDR2 reads SYGVNS. The CDR3 covers 11 residues. The ends were cut back, 4 bases at V and 4 bases at J, with 4 bases in the middle. The CDR3 nucleotides read TGTGCCAGCAGTGCCCGAGAGACCCAGTACTTC. Translating gives CASSARETQYF.

This chain links TRBV9 with TRBJ1-2; TRBD1 matches 9 bases. The CDR3 has 16 residues. Looked up from germline, CDR1 is SGDLS and CDR2 is YYNGEE. Unmatched junction bases numbered 7, after V lost 2 bases and J lost 2 bases. The CDR3 sequence is CASSVWGQGGNYGYTF. The CDR3 bases are TGTGCCAGCAGCGTGTGGGGACAGGGCGGAAACTATGGCTACACCTTC.

V and J are TRBV25-1 and TRBJ1-1, with a possible D match to TRBD1 (6 bases). The CDR3 loop spans 13 amino acids. The V gene's germline CDR1 is MGHDK and CDR2 SYGVNS. V was clipped by 5 bases and J by 5 bases, with 12 bases between them. Written as DNA, the CDR3 is TGTGCCAGCAGTAATCTAGGGGGAACTGAAGCTTTCTTT. It specifies CASSNLGGTEAFF.

The V call is TRBV6-2 or TRBV6-3, the J call TRBJ1-4; D is possibly TRBD1 (6 bases). CDR1 is MNHEY, CDR2 SVGEGT, per germline. The ends were cut back, 6 bases at V and 4 bases at J, with 18 bases in the middle. The CDR3 spans 16 residues. As DNA, the CDR3 is TGTGCCAGCAGCAAACCAAACAGGGTCCTTAATGAAAAACTGTTTTTT. Translation: CASSKPNRVLNEKLFF.

The rearrangement joins TRBV2 to TRBJ1-5; D is undetermined. Looked up from germline, CDR1 is SNHLY and CDR2 is FYNNEI. CDR3 length equals 15 residues. Deletions cut 7 bases from V and 1 base from J, with 14 bases between. The CDR3 here is CASTPSGGSNQPQHF. The CDR3 DNA sequence: TGTGCCAGCACCCCCTCAGGAGGAAGCAATCAGCCCCAGCATTTT.

The rearrangement uses TRBV7-8 and TRBJ1-2, with 7 bases lining up with TRBD1. CDR3 length: 14 residues. Trimming at V came to 2 bases and at J to 4 bases, leaving 4 bases not matched to a gene. Germline lookup yields CDR1 SGHVS and CDR2 FQNEAQ. CDR3: CASSLPGDSYGYTF. The CDR3 DNA reads as TGTGCCAGCAGCTTACCGGGGGACAGCTATGGCTACACCTTC.

CDR3: CASSIQGPTEAFF. CDR3 nucleotides: TGTGCCAGCAGTATACAGGGTCCCACTGAAGCTTTCTTT. The J gene is TRBJ1-1, the V gene TRBV25-1; the D gene is possibly TRBD1 (6 bases). This CDR3 has 13 residues. Germline CDR1 and CDR2: MGHDK and SYGVNS. The V and J ends lost 5 bases and 4 bases respectively, with 11 bases between them.

The CDR3 DNA follows: TGTGCCAGCAGTCAACAGACTAACTCCTACGAGCAGTACTTC. Its translation is CASSQQTNSYEQYF. The J gene is TRBJ2-7, the V gene TRBV6-6, with TRBD2 as a possible D gene (5 bases). The V end lost 5 bases, the J end lost 0 bases, and 11 bases lay between the germline ends. The CDR3 consists of 14 residues. CDR1 and CDR2 from the germline V gene are MNHNY and SVGAGI (reference sequence).

The chain employs TRBV21-1 and TRBJ1-2; the D segment call TRBD1 is taken from the table without a DNA check. TRBV21-1 is recorded as a pseudogene. CDR3 length equals 14 residues. CDR3 sequence: CASSKGGRMYGYTF. DNA of the CDR3: TGTGCCAGCAGCAAAGGTGGCAGGATGTATGGCTACACCTTC.

This CDR3 is CASSLAPYSTIREYYGYTF. CDR3 coding DNA: TGTGCCAGCAGCTTAGCACCTTATTCGACCATCAGGGAATACTATGGCTACACCTTC. The chain links TRBV11-2 to TRBJ1-2; D is perhaps TRBD1 (5 bases). The germline gives CDR1 SGHAT, CDR2 FQNNGV. The CDR3 loop spans 19 amino acids. V shed 1 base and J shed 3 bases, with 24 bases lying between them.

This clone has a handful of counts. The chain combines TRBV19 with TRBJ1-1, with 10 bases matching TRBD1. The junction had 8 bases not matched to a gene; V was cut back by 3 bases and J by 4 bases. The CDR3 has 16 amino acids. CDR1 and CDR2 (germline): LNHDA, SQIVND (reference sequence). CDR3: CASSIAGTGVSTEAFF. The CDR3 coding sequence is TGTGCCAGTAGTATCGCCGGGACAGGGGTTAGCACTGAAGCTTTCTTT.

The chain uses TRBV5-5 and TRBJ2-3; 12 positions match TRBD2. CDR3 size: 18 residues. V lost 4 bases to trimming and J lost 6 bases; unmatched junction nucleotides: 15. Germline CDR1 SGHKS, CDR2 YYEKEE (reference sequence). CDR3 loop: CASSIYPGLAGGPDTQYF. As DNA, the CDR3 is TGTGCCAGCAGCATATACCCGGGGCTAGCGGGGGGGCCGGATACGCAGTATTTT. The complete variable domain, with remaining parts taken from reference TRBV5-5 and TRBJ2-3, reads DAGVTQSPTHLIKTRGQQVTLRCSPISGHKSVSWYQQVLGQGPQFIFQYYEKEERGRGNFPDRFSARQFPNYSSELNVNALLLGDSALYLCASSIYPGLAGGPDTQYFGPGTRLTVL.

A word on this clone: The same CDR3 can be traced to other DNA sequences in this sample. V is TRBV5-1 and J is TRBJ1-2; 8 bases match TRBD1. Germline V gene lookup returns CDR1 SGHRS and CDR2 YFSETQ. CDR3 length equals 15 residues. Trimming cost V 3 bases and J 0 bases; bases outside gene matches: 4. The DNA of the CDR3 is TGCGCCAGCAGCTATGGACAGGGAGCTAACTATGGCTACACCTTC. Translating gives CASSYGQGANYGYTF.

The genes are TRBV4-1 and TRBJ2-2, with D perhaps TRBD2 (5 bases). The germline gives CDR1 MGHRA, CDR2 YSYEKL. Trimming took off 3 bases at V and 3 bases at J, with 8 bases between the two ends. The CDR3 sequence is 14 residues long. CDR3 residues: CASSHWGDTGELFF. The CDR3, as DNA: TGCGCCAGCAGCCATTGGGGAGACACCGGGGAGCTGTTTTTT.

V is TRBV6-5 and J is TRBJ2-7, with D possibly matching TRBD1 (5 bases). Germline V gives CDR1 MNHEY, CDR2 SVGAGI. Between the trimmed V and J ends, which lost 6 bases and 3 bases, there was a span of 15 bases. The CDR3 has 14 amino acids. Here the CDR3 DNA reads TGTGCCAGCAGCCAAGACAGCACGGTCTACGAGCAGTACTTC. This gives the protein CASSQDSTVYEQYF.